One sample yielded the 12 T cell receptor beta chains listed below, sequenced in a study of blood T cell repertoires in COVID-19. The repertoire was sequenced with immunoSEQ multiplex PCR; TCRdb's copy has only in-frame clones and lacks some. Of approximately 150,000 clones listed, approximately 90% are singletons. The sequenced sample consisted of peripheral blood. The receptor source for this set is a woman in her fifties or sixties with active or convalescent COVID-19.

This chain links TRBV2 with TRBJ1-5, with 7 bases identical to TRBD1. This CDR3 has 14 residues. Looked up from germline, CDR1 is SNHLY and CDR2 is FYNNEI. The ends lost 6 bases at V and 11 bases at J; junction bases unmatched: 13. Here the CDR3 DNA reads TGTGCCAGCAGGGAGAACAGGGGTATGCGGTCCCAGCATTTT. It translates to CASRENRGMRSQHF.

This chain uses TRBV7-3 with TRBJ1-6; TRBD1 matches 7 bases. Germline V gene sequence: CDR1 SGHTA, CDR2 FQGTGA. The length of the CDR3 is 18 residues. Losses at the gene ends were 5 bases for V and 5 bases for J; bases not matched to a gene: 15. The CDR3, as DNA: TGTGCCAGCAGCCCACCCAGGGGGACACCGAGAAATAATTCACCCCTCCACTTT. Protein product: CASSPPRGTPRNNSPLHF.

The chain joins TRBV30 to TRBJ1-6; D is uncertain. The CDR3 consists of 13 residues. V lost 0 bases to trimming and J lost 7 bases, with 7 bases between them. Germline values: CDR1 GTSNPN, CDR2 SVGIG (reference sequence). This CDR3 reads CAWSVRENSPLHF. CDR3 sequence (DNA): TGTGCCTGGAGTGTACGAGAAAATTCACCCCTCCACTTT. The complete variable domain, with remaining parts taken from reference TRBV30 and TRBJ1-6, reads SQTIHQWPATLVQPVGSPLSLECTVEGTSNPNLYWYRQAAGRGLQLLFYSVGIGQISSEVPQNLSASRPQDRQFILSSKKLLLSDSGFYLCAWSVRENSPLHFGNGTRLTVT.

The chain couples TRBV10-3 to TRBJ2-7; 12 nucleotides line up with TRBD2. V shed 6 bases, J shed 2 bases, and the junction held 11 bases outside the gene matches. The length of the CDR3 is 17 residues. Germline loops: CDR1 ENHRY, CDR2 SYGVKD. This chain's CDR3 is CAIRSGLAGGITYEQYF. CDR3 sequence (DNA): TGTGCCATCAGATCGGGACTAGCGGGTGGGATAACCTACGAGCAGTACTTC.

The genes are TRBV7-3 and TRBJ1-2; 8 bases match TRBD1. The CDR3 is 14 amino acids. Germline CDR1 reads SGHTA; CDR2 reads FQGTGA. The V gene end was trimmed by 2 bases and the J gene end by 6 bases; junction bases not matched to a gene: 5. The CDR3, as DNA: TGTGCCAGCAGCTTATCAGGGGGCGGGGATGGCTACACCTTC. The encoded protein is CASSLSGGGDGYTF.

The chain uses TRBV30 and TRBJ1-1; the D is unclear. The length of the CDR3 is 13 residues. CDR1 and CDR2 from the germline V gene are GTSNPN and SVGIG (reference sequence). Here the CDR3 reads CALATAGNTEAFF. DNA for the CDR3: TGTGCGCTGGCAACAGCGGGGAACACTGAAGCTTTCTTT. The whole variable domain, filled in from reference TRBV30 and TRBJ1-1, reads SQTIHQWPATLVQPVGSPLSLECTVEGTSNPNLYWYRQAAGRGLQLLFYSVGIGQISSEVPQNLSASRPQDRQFILSSKKLLLSDSGFYLCALATAGNTEAFFGQGTRLTVV.

V gene TRBV10-3 combines with J gene TRBJ1-2; D is uncertain. Trimming left V 3 bases short and J 7 bases short, with 21 bases between. Germline V gives CDR1 ENHRY, CDR2 SYGVKD. There are 16 residues in the CDR3. The CDR3 DNA is TGTGCCATCAGTGATCTCTCGGACTCCCCTGAGATTGGCTACACCTTC. Its protein product is CAISDLSDSPEIGYTF.

This chain links TRBV7-2 with TRBJ1-4; unclear D gene. The ends were cut back, 3 bases at V and 2 bases at J, with 7 bases in the middle. Germline CDR1 reads SGHTA; CDR2 reads FQGNSA. The CDR3 covers 14 residues. CDR3: CASSFLSTNEKLFF. CDR3 coding DNA: TGTGCCAGCAGCTTCCTTTCCACTAATGAAAAACTGTTTTTT.

V gene TRBV11-3 combines with J gene TRBJ2-1; D uncertain. Germline CDR1 SGHNT, CDR2 YENEEA. The length of the CDR3 is 15 residues. V lost 2 bases and J 0 bases, leaving 8 bases between the germline ends. The CDR3 loop reads CASSLRVSSYNEQFF. As DNA, the CDR3 is TGTGCCAGCAGCTTACGGGTAAGCTCCTACAATGAGCAGTTCTTC. The complete variable domain, with remaining parts taken from reference TRBV11-3 and TRBJ2-1, reads EAGVVQSPRYKIIEKKQPVAFWCNPISGHNTLYWYLQNLGQGPELLIRYENEEAVDDSQLPKDRFSAERLKGVDSTLKIQPAELGDSAVYLCASSLRVSSYNEQFFGPGTRLTVL.

The V and J genes are TRBV12-5 and TRBJ1-2; D is possibly TRBD1 (6 bases). Germline V gene lookup returns CDR1 LGHNT and CDR2 FRNRAP. Deletions cut 4 bases from V and 3 bases from J, with 9 bases between. The CDR3 runs 13 residues. For the CDR3, the DNA is TGTGCTAGTGGTTCAGGACAGTACTATGGCTACACCTTC. It codes for CASGSGQYYGYTF.

This chain connects TRBV3-1 (or the pseudogene TRBV3-2) to TRBJ2-2; tentative D call: TRBD1 (6 bases). Germline V CDR1 and CDR2: LGHDT, YNNKEL (reference sequence). This CDR3 spans 14 amino acids. Between the trimmed V and J ends, which lost 1 base and 7 bases, there was a span of 10 bases. The CDR3 DNA sequence: TGTGCCAGCAGCCAAGCCCTGACAGGCGGGGAGCTGTTTTTT. It specifies CASSQALTGGELFF.

The chain links TRBV6-6 to TRBJ1-3, with unresolved D. Per germline, CDR1 MNHNY and CDR2 SVGAGI (reference sequence). V was clipped by 2 bases and J by 0 bases, with 11 bases between them. The CDR3 contains 16 residues. DNA for the CDR3: TGTGCCAGCAGTTACCCTTCTGCTATCTCTGGAAACACCATATATTTT. This codes for CASSYPSAISGNTIYF.